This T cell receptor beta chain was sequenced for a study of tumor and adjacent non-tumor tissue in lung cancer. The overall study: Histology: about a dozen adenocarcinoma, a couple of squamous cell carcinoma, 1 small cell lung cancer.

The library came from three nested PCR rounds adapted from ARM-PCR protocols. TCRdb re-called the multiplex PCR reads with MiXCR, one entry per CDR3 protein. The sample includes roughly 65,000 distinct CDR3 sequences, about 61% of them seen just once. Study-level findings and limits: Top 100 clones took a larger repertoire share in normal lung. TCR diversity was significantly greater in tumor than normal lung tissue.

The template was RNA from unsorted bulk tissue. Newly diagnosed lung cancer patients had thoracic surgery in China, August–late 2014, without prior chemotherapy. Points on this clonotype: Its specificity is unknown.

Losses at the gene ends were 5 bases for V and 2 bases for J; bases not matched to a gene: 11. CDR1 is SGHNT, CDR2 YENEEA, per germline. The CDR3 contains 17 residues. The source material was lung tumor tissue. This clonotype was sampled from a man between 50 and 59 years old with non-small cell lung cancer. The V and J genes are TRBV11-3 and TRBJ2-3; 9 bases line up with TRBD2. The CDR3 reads CASSEGTSRGYTDTQYF. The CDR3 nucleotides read TGTGCCAGCAGCGAAGGGACTAGCAGGGGGTACACAGATACGCAGTATTTT.